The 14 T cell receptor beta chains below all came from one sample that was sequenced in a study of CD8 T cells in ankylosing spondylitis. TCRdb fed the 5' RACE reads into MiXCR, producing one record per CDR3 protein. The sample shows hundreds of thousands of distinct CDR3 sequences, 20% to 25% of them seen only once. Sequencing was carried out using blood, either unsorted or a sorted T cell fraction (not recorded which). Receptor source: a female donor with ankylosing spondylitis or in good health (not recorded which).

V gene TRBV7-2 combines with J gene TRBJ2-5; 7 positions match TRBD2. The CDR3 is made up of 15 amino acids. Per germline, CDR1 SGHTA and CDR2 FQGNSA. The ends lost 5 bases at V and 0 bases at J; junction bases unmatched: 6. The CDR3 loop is CASSQAGWYQETQYF. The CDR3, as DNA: TGTGCCAGCAGCCAAGCGGGATGGTACCAAGAGACCCAGTACTTC.

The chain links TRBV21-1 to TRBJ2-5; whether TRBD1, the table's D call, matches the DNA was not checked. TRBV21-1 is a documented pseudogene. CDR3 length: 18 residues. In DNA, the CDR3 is TGTGCCAGCAGCAAAGTGGACAGGGGAATAGAGTGCGTGGAGACCCAGTACTTC. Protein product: CASSKVDRGIECVETQYF.

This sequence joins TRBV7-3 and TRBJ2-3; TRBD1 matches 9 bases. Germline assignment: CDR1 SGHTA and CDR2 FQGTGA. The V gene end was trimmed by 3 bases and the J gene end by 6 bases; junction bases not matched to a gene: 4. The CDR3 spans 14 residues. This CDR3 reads CASSFTGGADTQYF. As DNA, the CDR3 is TGTGCCAGCAGCTTTACAGGGGGCGCGGATACGCAGTATTTT.

CDR3 nucleotides: TGCAGTGCCAGACAGGAGTATTCACCCCTCCACTTT. It specifies CSARQEYSPLHF. The V and J genes are TRBV20-1 and TRBJ1-6; D might be TRBD1 (6 bases). The CDR3 covers 12 residues. Germline values: CDR1 DFQATT, CDR2 SNEGSKA (reference sequence). V was pared by 6 bases and J by 8 bases, with 11 bases between.

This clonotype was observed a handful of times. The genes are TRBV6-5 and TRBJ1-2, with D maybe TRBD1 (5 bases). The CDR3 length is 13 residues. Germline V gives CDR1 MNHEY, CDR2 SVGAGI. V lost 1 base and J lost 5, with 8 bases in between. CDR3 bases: TGTGCCAGCAGTTACTTACAGGCGTATGGCTACACCTTC. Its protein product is CASSYLQAYGYTF.

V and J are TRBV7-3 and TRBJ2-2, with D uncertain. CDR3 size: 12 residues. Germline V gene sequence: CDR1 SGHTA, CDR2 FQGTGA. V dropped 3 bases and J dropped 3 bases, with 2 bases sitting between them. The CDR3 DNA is TGTGCCAGCAGCTTCCACACCGGGGAGCTGTTTTTT. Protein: CASSFHTGELFF.

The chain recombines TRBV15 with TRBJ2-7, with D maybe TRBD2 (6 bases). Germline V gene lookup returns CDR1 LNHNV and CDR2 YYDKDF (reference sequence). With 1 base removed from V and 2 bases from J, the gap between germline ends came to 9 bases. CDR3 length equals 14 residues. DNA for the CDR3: TGTGCCACCAGCAGAGGGGGGGTAACCTACGAGCAGTACTTC. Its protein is CATSRGGVTYEQYF.

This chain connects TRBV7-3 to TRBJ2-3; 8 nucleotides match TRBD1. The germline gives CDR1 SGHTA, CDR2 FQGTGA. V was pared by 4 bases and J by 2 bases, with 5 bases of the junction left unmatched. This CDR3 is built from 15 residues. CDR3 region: CASSSTGDVTDTQYF. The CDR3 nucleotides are TGTGCCAGCAGCTCGACAGGGGATGTCACAGATACGCAGTATTTT.

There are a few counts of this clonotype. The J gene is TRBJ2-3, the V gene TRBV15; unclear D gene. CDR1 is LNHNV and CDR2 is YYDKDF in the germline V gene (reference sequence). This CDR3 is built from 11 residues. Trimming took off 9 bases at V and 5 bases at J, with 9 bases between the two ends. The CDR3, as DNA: TGTGCCACTAAGCAGCGAGATACGCAGTATTTT. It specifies CATKQRDTQYF.

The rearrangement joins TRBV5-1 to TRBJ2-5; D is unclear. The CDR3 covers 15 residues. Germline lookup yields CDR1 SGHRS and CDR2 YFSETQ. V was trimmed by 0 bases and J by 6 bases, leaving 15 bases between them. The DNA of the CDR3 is TGCGCCAGCAGCTTGGGAGTGACGGGCACCAAGACCCAGTACTTC. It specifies CASSLGVTGTKTQYF.

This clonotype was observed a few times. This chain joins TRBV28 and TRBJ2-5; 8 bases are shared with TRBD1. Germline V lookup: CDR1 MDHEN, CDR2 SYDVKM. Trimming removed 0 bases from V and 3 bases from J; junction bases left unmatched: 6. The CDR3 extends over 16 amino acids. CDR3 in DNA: TGTGCCAGCAGTTTATGGGAGGACAGGGCAGAAGAGACCCAGTACTTC. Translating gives CASSLWEDRAEETQYF.

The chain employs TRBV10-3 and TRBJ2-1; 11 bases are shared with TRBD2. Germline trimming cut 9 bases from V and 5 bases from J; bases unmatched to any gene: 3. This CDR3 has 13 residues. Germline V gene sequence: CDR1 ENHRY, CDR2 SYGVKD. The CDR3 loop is CAIGTSGNNEQFF. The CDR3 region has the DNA TGTGCCATTGGGACTAGCGGAAACAATGAGCAGTTCTTC.

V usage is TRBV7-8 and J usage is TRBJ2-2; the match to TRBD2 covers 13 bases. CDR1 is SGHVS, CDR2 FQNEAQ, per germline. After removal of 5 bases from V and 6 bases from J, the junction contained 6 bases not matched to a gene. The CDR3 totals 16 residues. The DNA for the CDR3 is TGTGCCAGCAGCCCCTGGACTAGCGGGAGCCCCGGGGAGCTGTTTTTT. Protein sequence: CASSPWTSGSPGELFF.

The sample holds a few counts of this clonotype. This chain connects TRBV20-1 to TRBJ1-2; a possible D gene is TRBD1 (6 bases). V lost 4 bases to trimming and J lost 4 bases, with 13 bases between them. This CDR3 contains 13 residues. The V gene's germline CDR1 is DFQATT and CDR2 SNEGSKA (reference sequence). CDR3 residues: CSATLMDSYGYTF. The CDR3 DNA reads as TGCAGTGCTACCCTCATGGACAGCTATGGCTACACCTTC.